This TCR beta chain was documented in a study of OX40 agonist ivuxolimab in advanced cancers. The CDR3 runs 13 residues. Trimming removed 4 bases at V and 2 bases at J, with 8 bases between. Germline V gene sequence: CDR1 ENHRY, CDR2 SYGVKD. TCRdb's table, derived via immunoSEQ multiplex PCR, lists solely in-frame clones and lacks some. The table lists some 150,000 clones, more than 85% of them singletons, with about 0.93% in the top ten. The clonotype was recovered from an adult with an advanced solid tumor such as melanoma, head and neck, liver or kidney cancer. This sample comprised CD4+ or CD8+ T cells sorted from blood, obtained in a trial of the OX40 agonist ivuxolimab. This chain uses TRBV10-3 with TRBJ1-1, with D tentatively TRBD1 (5 bases). The CDR3 nucleotides are TGTGCCATCAGTGGTGGGGGAAACACTGAAGCTTTCTTT. It encodes CAISGGGNTEAFF.